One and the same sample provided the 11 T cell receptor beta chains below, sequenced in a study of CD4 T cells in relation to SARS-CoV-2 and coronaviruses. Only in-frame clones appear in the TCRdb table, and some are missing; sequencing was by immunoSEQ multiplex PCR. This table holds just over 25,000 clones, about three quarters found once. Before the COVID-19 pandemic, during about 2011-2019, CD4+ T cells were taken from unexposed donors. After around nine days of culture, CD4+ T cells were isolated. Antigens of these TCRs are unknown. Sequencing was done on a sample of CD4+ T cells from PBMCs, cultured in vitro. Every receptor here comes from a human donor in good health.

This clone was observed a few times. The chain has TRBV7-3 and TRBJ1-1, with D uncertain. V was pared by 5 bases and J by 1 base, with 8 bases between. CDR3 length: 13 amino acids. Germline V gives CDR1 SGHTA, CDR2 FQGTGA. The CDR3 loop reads CASSTHANTEAFF. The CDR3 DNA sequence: TGTGCCAGCAGCACACATGCGAACACTGAAGCTTTCTTT.

This chain's CDR3 is CASSIWVATNEKLFF. The CDR3 DNA sequence: TGTGCCAGTAGTATATGGGTCGCAACTAATGAAAAACTGTTTTTT. This sequence joins TRBV19 and TRBJ1-4; D gene ambiguous. The CDR3 is made up of 15 amino acids. Trimming took 2 bases from V and 0 from J, leaving 7 bases between them. CDR1 and CDR2 (germline): LNHDA, SQIVND (reference sequence).

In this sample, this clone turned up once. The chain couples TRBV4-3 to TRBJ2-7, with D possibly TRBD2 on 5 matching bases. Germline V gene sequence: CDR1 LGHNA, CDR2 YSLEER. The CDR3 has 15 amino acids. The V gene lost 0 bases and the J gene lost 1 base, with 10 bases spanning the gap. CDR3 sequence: CASSQDGGRSYEQYF. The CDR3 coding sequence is TGCGCCAGCAGCCAAGATGGAGGCAGGTCCTACGAGCAGTACTTC.

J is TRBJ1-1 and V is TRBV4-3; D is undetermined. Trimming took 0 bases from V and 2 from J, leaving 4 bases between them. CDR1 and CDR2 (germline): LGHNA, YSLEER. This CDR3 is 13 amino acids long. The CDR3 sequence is CASSQDINTEAFF. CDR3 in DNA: TGCGCCAGCAGCCAAGATATAAACACTGAAGCTTTCTTT.

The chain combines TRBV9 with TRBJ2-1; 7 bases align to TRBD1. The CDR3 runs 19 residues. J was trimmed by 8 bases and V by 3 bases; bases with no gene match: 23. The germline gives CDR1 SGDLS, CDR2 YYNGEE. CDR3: CASSERGRGPSSPVDEQFF. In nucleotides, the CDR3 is TGTGCCAGCAGCGAGAGGGGTAGGGGGCCTAGCTCGCCTGTGGATGAGCAGTTCTTC.

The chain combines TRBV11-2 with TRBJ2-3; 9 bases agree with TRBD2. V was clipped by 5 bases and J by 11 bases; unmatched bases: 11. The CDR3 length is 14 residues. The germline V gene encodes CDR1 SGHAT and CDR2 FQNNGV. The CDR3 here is CASSPRTSENVQYF. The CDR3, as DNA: TGTGCCAGCAGCCCACGGACTAGCGAGAATGTGCAGTATTTT.

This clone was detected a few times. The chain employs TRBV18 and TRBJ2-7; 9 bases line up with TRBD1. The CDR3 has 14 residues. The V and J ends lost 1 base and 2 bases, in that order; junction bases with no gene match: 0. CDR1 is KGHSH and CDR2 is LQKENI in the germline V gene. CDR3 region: CASSPRDRAYEQYF. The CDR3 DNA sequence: TGTGCCAGCTCACCACGGGACAGGGCCTACGAGCAGTACTTC.

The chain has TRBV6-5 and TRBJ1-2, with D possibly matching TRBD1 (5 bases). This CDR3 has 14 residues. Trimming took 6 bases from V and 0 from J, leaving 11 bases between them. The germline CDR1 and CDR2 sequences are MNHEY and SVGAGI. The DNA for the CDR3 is TGTGCCAGCAGCGGGGCGCGAGCTAACTATGGCTACACCTTC. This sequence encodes CASSGARANYGYTF.

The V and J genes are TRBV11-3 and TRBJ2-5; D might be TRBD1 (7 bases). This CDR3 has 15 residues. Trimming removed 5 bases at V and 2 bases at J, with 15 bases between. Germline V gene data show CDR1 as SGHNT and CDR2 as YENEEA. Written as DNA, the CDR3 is TGTGCCAGCAGCCCCGGCCAGGGGGGTCAAGAGACCCAGTACTTC. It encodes CASSPGQGGQETQYF.

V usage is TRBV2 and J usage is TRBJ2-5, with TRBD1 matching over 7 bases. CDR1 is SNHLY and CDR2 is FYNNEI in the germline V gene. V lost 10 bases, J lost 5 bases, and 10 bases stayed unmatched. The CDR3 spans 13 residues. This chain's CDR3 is CATALRGRETQYF. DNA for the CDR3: TGTGCCACCGCCTTGAGGGGGCGGGAGACCCAGTACTTC.

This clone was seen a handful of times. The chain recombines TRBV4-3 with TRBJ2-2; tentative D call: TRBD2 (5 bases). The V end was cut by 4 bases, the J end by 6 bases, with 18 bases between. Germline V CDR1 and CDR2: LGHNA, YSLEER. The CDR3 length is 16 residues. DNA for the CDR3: TGCGCCAGCAGCCCCCAATGGGCGGGCGAGTCCGGGGAGCTGTTTTTT. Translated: CASSPQWAGESGELFF.